A selection of T cell receptor beta chains follows, all from one sample in a study of cytomegalovirus exposure and HLA in healthy donors. TCRdb keeps only in-frame clones here, not all; method: immunoSEQ multiplex PCR. The sample holds approximately 170,000 clones, about 85% seen once. Sequenced input: PBMCs. These receptors were collected from a man aged 18-30 years in good health and CMV-seropositive. Both conserved end residues are part of each CDR3. The D gene is left open where the match is weak. Not all rows give a size; the values are once, few, many and, for expanded clones, a class.

CDR3 DNA	CDR3 protein	V gene	J gene	clone size	D gene
TGTGCCAGCTCACCCCTAGGACAGGGGGCCTACGAGCAGTACTTC	CASSPLGQGAYEQYF	TRBV18	TRBJ2-7	.	TRBD1
TGTGCCAGCAGCCGCCGGGTAGGGAGTGGCACTGAAGCTTTCTTT	CASSRRVGSGTEAFF	TRBV7-8	TRBJ1-1	.	.
TGTGCCAGCAGCTATGGGACAGGGGGAACCCTCGACTACAATGAGCAGTTCTTC	CASSYGTGGTLDYNEQFF	TRBV11-2	TRBJ2-1	.	TRBD1
TGTGCCAGCAGCTTAGTGGGAGGCGAGCGATATGGCTACACCTTC	CASSLVGGERYGYTF	TRBV7-9	TRBJ1-2	many	.
TGCAGCGTGGACACCTATAGCAATCAGCCCCAGCATTTT	CSVDTYSNQPQHF	TRBV29-1	TRBJ1-5	few	.
TGTGCCAGCAGCTTAGAAGGGGGGGCCCAGCATTTT	CASSLEGGAQHF	TRBV7-9	TRBJ1-5	.	.
TGTGCCAGCAGCGTGACTAGCGGTTACAATGAGCAGTTCTTC	CASSVTSGYNEQFF	TRBV9	TRBJ2-1	.	TRBD2
TGCGCCAGCAGCTTTCAGCGGGGTAAAAGGGAGACCCAGTACTTC	CASSFQRGKRETQYF	TRBV5-1	TRBJ2-5	.	TRBD2
TGTGCCAGCAGCGGTGGTCCCGCACGGGACGAGCAGTACTTC	CASSGGPARDEQYF	TRBV5-5	TRBJ2-7	.	.
TGCGCCAGCAGCCACTCGTCATTGGGACTAGAGACACACGAGCAGTACTTC	CASSHSSLGLETHEQYF	TRBV4-1	TRBJ2-7	.	TRBD2
TGCGCCAGCAGCTTGGGGAGGGGGCATGAGCAGTTCTTC	CASSLGRGHEQFF	TRBV5-1	TRBJ2-1	.	.
TGTGCCAGCAGTCCCGGGGGGGCCCACAATGAGCAGTTCTTC	CASSPGGAHNEQFF	TRBV28	TRBJ2-1	.	TRBD2
TGTGCCAGCAGCAACAGGTCGAACTACGAGCAGTACTTC	CASSNRSNYEQYF	TRBV7-9	TRBJ2-7	.	.
TGTGCCAGCAGCCTACCAACAGGGTCCTACGAGCAGTACTTC	CASSLPTGSYEQYF	TRBV5-6	TRBJ2-7	.	.
TGTGCCAGCAGCGTTAGCGGGGGGCCCCAAGAGACCCAGTACTTC	CASSVSGGPQETQYF	TRBV9	TRBJ2-5	.	TRBD2